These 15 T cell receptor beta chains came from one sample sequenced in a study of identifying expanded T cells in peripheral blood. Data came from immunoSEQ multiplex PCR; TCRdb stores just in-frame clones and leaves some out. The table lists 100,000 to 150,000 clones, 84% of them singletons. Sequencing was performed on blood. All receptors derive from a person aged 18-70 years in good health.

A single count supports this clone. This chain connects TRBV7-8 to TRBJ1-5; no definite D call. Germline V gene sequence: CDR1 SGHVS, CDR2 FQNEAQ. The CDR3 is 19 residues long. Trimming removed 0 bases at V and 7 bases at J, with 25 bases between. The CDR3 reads CASSLARGRPPYVSQPQHF. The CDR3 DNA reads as TGTGCCAGCAGCTTAGCGCGGGGTCGGCCGCCATACGTAAGCCAGCCCCAGCATTTT.

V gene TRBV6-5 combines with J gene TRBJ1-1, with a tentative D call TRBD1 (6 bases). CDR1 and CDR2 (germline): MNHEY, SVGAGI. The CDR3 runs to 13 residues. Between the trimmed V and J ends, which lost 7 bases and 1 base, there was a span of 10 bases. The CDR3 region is CASIGQPNTEAFF. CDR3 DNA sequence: TGTGCCAGCATCGGACAGCCGAACACTGAAGCTTTCTTT.

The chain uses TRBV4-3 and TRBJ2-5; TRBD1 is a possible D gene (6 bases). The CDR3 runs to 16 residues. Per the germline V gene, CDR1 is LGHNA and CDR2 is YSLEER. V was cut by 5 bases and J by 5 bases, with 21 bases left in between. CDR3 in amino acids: CASSANLDRRRETQYF. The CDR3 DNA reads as TGCGCCAGCAGCGCTAATTTAGACAGGCGACGGGAGACCCAGTACTTC.

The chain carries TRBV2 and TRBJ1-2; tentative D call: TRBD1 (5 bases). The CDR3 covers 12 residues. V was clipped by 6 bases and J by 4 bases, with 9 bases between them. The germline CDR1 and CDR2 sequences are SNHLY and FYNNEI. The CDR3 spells CASRYTGYGYTF. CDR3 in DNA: TGTGCCAGCAGATACACAGGCTATGGCTACACCTTC.

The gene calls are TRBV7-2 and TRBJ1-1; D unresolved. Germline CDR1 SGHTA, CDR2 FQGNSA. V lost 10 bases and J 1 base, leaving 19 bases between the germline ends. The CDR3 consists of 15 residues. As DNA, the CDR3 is TGTGCCAACGCCGCCCCTATTCCGCGGAACACTGAAGCTTTCTTT. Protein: CANAAPIPRNTEAFF.

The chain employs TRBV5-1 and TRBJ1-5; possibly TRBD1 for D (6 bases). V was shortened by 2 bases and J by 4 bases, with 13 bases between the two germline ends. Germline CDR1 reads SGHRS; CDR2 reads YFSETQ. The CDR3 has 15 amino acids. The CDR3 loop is CASSLEGGTNQPQHF. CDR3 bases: TGCGCCAGCAGCTTAGAGGGAGGGACAAATCAGCCCCAGCATTTT.

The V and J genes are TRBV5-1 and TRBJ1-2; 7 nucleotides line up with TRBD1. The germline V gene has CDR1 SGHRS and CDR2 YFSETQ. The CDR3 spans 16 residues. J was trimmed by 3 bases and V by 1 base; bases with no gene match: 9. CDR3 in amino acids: CASSLPPGQYDYGYTF. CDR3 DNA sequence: TGCGCCAGCAGCTTGCCCCCGGGACAGTACGACTATGGCTACACCTTC.

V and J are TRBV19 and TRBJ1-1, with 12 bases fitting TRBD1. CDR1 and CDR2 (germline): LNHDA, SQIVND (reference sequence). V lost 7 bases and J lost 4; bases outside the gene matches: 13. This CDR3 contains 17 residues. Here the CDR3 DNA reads TGTGCCAGTACCACGGGGGGACAGGGGGCGTGGGGCACTGAAGCTTTCTTT. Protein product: CASTTGGQGAWGTEAFF.

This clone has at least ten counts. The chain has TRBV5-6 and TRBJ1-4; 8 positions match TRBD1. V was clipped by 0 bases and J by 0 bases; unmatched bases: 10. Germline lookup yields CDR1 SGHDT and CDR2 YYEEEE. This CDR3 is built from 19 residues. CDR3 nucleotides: TGTGCCAGCAGCTTGGCACTGGACAGGGCGACGGCAACTAATGAAAAACTGTTTTTT. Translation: CASSLALDRATATNEKLFF.

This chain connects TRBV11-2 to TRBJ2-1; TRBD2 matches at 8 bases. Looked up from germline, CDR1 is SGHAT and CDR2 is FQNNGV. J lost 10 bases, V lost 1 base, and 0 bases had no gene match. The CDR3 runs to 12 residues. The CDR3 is CASSLASGEQFF. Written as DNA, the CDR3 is TGTGCCAGCAGCTTAGCTAGCGGGGAGCAGTTCTTC.

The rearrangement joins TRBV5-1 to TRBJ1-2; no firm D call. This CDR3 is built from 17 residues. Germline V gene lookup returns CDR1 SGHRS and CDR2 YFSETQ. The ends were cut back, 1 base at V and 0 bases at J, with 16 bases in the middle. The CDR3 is CASSLSSRRAPNYGYTF. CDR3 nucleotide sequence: TGCGCCAGCAGCTTGTCCTCCCGCCGGGCGCCTAACTATGGCTACACCTTC.

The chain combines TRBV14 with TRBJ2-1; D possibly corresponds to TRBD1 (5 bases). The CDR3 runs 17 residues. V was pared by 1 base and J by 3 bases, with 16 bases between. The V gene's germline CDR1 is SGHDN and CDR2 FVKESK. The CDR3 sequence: CASSQGGLRGFYNEQFF. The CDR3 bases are TGTGCCAGCAGCCAAGGTGGATTAAGGGGCTTCTACAATGAGCAGTTCTTC.

DNA for the CDR3: TGCGCCAGCAGACTACGGGGGAACACTGAAGCTTTCTTT. Its translation: CASRLRGNTEAFF. The V call is TRBV5-1, the J call TRBJ1-1; D call uncertain. Per the germline V gene, CDR1 is SGHRS and CDR2 is YFSETQ. CDR3 size: 13 residues. V was shortened by 5 bases and J by 1 base, with 9 bases between the two germline ends.

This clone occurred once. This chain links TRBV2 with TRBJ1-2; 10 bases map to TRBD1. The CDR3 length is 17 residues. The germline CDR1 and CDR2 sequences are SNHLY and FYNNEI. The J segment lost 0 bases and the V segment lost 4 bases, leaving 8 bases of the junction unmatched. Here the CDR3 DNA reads TGTGCCAGCAGTGTCGACAGGGGGCGAAATACTAACTATGGCTACACCTTC. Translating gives CASSVDRGRNTNYGYTF.

The CDR3 region is CASSFSEGSSVYTF. CDR3 DNA: TGTGCCAGCAGCTTTTCGGAGGGGTCCTCTGTTTACACCTTC. V usage is TRBV5-5 and J usage is TRBJ1-2; maybe TRBD1 (5 bases). Germline lookup yields CDR1 SGHKS and CDR2 YYEKEE (reference sequence). The CDR3 is made up of 14 amino acids. V shed 2 bases and J shed 11 bases, with 19 bases lying between them. Full variable domain (remainder filled in from reference TRBV5-5 and TRBJ1-2): DAGVTQSPTHLIKTRGQQVTLRCSPISGHKSVSWYQQVLGQGPQFIFQYYEKEERGRGNFPDRFSARQFPNYSSELNVNALLLGDSALYLCASSFSEGSSVYTFGSGTRLTVV.